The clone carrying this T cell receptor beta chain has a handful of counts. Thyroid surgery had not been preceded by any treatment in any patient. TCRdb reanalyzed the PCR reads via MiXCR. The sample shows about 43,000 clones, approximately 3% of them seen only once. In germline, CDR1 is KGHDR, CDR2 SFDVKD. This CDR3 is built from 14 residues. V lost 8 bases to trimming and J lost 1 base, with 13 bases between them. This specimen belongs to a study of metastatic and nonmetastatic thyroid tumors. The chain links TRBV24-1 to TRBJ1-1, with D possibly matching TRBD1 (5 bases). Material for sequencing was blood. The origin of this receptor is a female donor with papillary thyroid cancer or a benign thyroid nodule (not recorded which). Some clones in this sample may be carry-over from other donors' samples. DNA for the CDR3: TGTGCCACCAACACTTTTAGGGGGAACACTGAAGCTTTCTTT. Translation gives CATNTFRGNTEAFF.